A single sample gave rise to the 13 T cell receptor beta chains below, sequenced in a study of blood T cell repertoires in COVID-19. Here immunoSEQ multiplex PCR was the method, and the copy in TCRdb shows in-frame clones only, minus some. The table has approximately 150,000 clones, about 87% seen once. The specimen was peripheral blood. Receptors originate from a woman aged 50 to 65 with active or convalescent COVID-19.

The rearrangement uses TRBV28 and TRBJ2-2; D is perhaps TRBD1 (7 bases). Germline CDR1 and CDR2: MDHEN and SYDVKM. V lost 7 bases and J lost 1, with 19 bases in between. This CDR3 is built from 17 residues. The CDR3 region is CASNLGWRGRNTGELFF. DNA for the CDR3: TGTGCCAGCAACCTAGGGTGGAGGGGGCGGAACACCGGGGAGCTGTTTTTT.

V usage is TRBV5-8 and J usage is TRBJ2-1, with D tentatively TRBD2 (5 bases). The V gene's germline CDR1 is SGHTS and CDR2 YDEGEE. Trimming pared 4 bases from V and 9 bases from J, leaving 8 bases between. The length of the CDR3 is 11 residues. CDR3 loop: CASSPRGEQFF. The CDR3 coding sequence is TGTGCCAGCAGCCCACGGGGTGAGCAGTTCTTC.

The J gene is TRBJ1-1, the V gene TRBV3-1 (or the pseudogene TRBV3-2), with a possible D match to TRBD1 (6 bases). The length of the CDR3 is 16 residues. Germline CDR1 is LGHDT and CDR2 is YNNKEL (reference sequence). The V end was cut by 5 bases, the J end by 1 base, with 17 bases between. The CDR3 bases are TGTGCCAGCAGCAAGGCGGACAGCTACGCGAACACTGAAGCTTTCTTT. This translates into CASSKADSYANTEAFF.

This clone was detected only once. This chain links TRBV12-3 or TRBV12-4 with TRBJ1-1; 8 bases are shared with TRBD1. V dropped 5 bases and J dropped 5; count of bases not matched to a gene: 4. There are 13 residues in the CDR3. CDR3 bases: TGTGCCAGCAGTCAGAGACAGGGGACTGAAGCTTTCTTT. Translating gives CASSQRQGTEAFF.

The chain combines TRBV7-2 with TRBJ1-2, with 11 bases fitting TRBD1. CDR1 is SGHTA and CDR2 is FQGNSA in the germline V gene. With 5 bases clipped from V and 7 bases from J, the junction kept 6 bases outside the gene matches. The CDR3 length is 14 residues. CDR3 in amino acids: CASSPDRGRGGYTF. In nucleotides, the CDR3 is TGTGCCAGCAGCCCGGACAGGGGGCGAGGTGGCTACACCTTC.

J is TRBJ2-5 and V is TRBV12-5; 7 nucleotides agree with TRBD2. This CDR3 is 14 amino acids long. Germline V gene lookup returns CDR1 LGHNT and CDR2 FRNRAP. The ends lost 4 bases at V and 5 bases at J; junction bases unmatched: 7. The CDR3 reads CASGSGGGVETQYF. The DNA for the CDR3 is TGTGCTAGTGGTTCCGGTGGGGGGGTGGAGACCCAGTACTTC.

The V call is TRBV25-1, the J call TRBJ1-1; 8 nucleotides line up with TRBD1. CDR1 MGHDK and CDR2 SYGVNS come from the germline V gene. The junction had 8 bases not matched to a gene; V was cut back by 2 bases and J by 0 bases. The CDR3 covers 17 residues. The CDR3 protein is CASSEQGARYMNTEAFF. CDR3 bases: TGTGCCAGCAGTGAACAGGGGGCGAGGTATATGAACACTGAAGCTTTCTTT.

This clone came up a few times. The rearrangement uses TRBV3-1 (or the pseudogene TRBV3-2) and TRBJ2-7, with a weak D call TRBD1 (5 bases). Germline V gene data show CDR1 as LGHDT and CDR2 as YNNKEL (reference sequence). This CDR3 has 13 residues. The ends were cut back, 3 bases at V and 3 bases at J, with 9 bases in the middle. Written as DNA, the CDR3 is TGTGCCAGCAGCCAGCGACAGAGCTACGAGCAGTACTTC. The encoded protein is CASSQRQSYEQYF.

The J gene is TRBJ1-2, the V gene TRBV6-6; a possible D gene is TRBD1 (6 bases). This CDR3 spans 15 amino acids. Per germline, CDR1 MNHNY and CDR2 SVGAGI (reference sequence). The germline V and J ends were trimmed by 5 bases and 0 bases, with 13 bases remaining between them. The CDR3 region is CASSTQGLANYGYTF. The CDR3 DNA sequence: TGTGCCAGCAGTACTCAGGGGCTGGCTAACTATGGCTACACCTTC.

The gene calls are TRBV2 and TRBJ1-1, with D hard to call. CDR1 SNHLY and CDR2 FYNNEI come from the germline V gene. V gave up 7 bases and J gave up 1 base, with 10 bases separating them. This CDR3 is 13 amino acids long. CDR3 sequence reads: CASTLGENTEAFF. For the CDR3, the DNA is TGTGCCAGCACCTTAGGAGAGAACACTGAAGCTTTCTTT.

The chain uses TRBV5-8 and TRBJ1-1; no firm D call. The CDR3 has 13 amino acids. The V end was cut by 2 bases, the J end by 2 bases, with 7 bases between. Germline V gene data show CDR1 as SGHTS and CDR2 as YDEGEE. CDR3 amino acids: CASSLMSNTEAFF. The CDR3 DNA sequence: TGTGCCAGCAGCTTAATGAGTAACACTGAAGCTTTCTTT.

The chain uses TRBV7-2 and TRBJ1-6; TRBD1 agrees at 8 bases. Germline V gene sequence: CDR1 SGHTA, CDR2 FQGNSA. The CDR3 spans 16 residues. The ends lost 2 bases at V and 14 bases at J; junction bases unmatched: 14. CDR3 residues: CASSLLGQGHRRALHF. CDR3 DNA sequence: TGTGCCAGCAGCTTACTCGGACAGGGCCACCGGCGGGCCCTCCACTTT.

The chain couples TRBV6-4 to TRBJ2-7; maybe TRBD1 (6 bases). V was cut by 0 bases and J by 0 bases, with 15 bases left in between. The CDR3 consists of 17 residues. Germline V CDR1 and CDR2: MRHNA, SNTAGT. The CDR3 region is CASSDSHRAYNSYEQYF. In DNA, the CDR3 is TGTGCCAGCAGTGACTCGCACAGGGCCTATAACTCCTACGAGCAGTACTTC.